These 10 T cell receptor beta chains were sequenced from one sample in a study of blood T cell repertoires in COVID-19. TCRdb's table, derived via immunoSEQ multiplex PCR, lists solely in-frame clones and lacks some. Counted here are about 220,000 clones, approximately 86% occurring once; the ten biggest clones make up about 15%. Sequenced input: PBMCs or T cells enriched from blood (not recorded which). These receptors all stem from a woman in her 50s with acute COVID-19.

The genes are TRBV7-9 and TRBJ1-4, with D tentatively TRBD1 (6 bases). In germline, CDR1 is SEHNR, CDR2 FQNEAQ (reference sequence). Trimming took off 7 bases at V and 5 bases at J, with 17 bases between the two ends. This CDR3 is built from 15 residues. In DNA, the CDR3 is TGTGCCAGCACCTTGAAGACAGGAAAGAATGAAAAACTGTTTTTT. Translating it yields CASTLKTGKNEKLFF.

The chain combines TRBV5-8 with TRBJ2-7; D is perhaps TRBD1 (6 bases). The germline V gene has CDR1 SGHTS and CDR2 YDEGEE. This CDR3 is built from 13 residues. Trimming took 3 bases from V and 2 from J, leaving 9 bases between them. The CDR3 here is CASSWGTTYEQYF. CDR3 sequence (DNA): TGTGCCAGCAGCTGGGGGACAACCTACGAGCAGTACTTC.

The chain recombines TRBV5-4 with TRBJ2-7; TRBD1 aligns across 12 bases. Germline trimming cut 4 bases from V and 2 bases from J; bases unmatched to any gene: 7. The CDR3 is 16 amino acids. The germline gives CDR1 SGHNT, CDR2 YYREEE (reference sequence). CDR3 residues: CASSPGQGASPYEQYF. CDR3 DNA: TGTGCCAGCAGCCCGGGACAGGGGGCTTCGCCCTACGAGCAGTACTTC.

V is TRBV18 and J is TRBJ1-5; D is uncertain. In germline, CDR1 is KGHSH, CDR2 LQKENI. The CDR3 consists of 17 residues. V dropped 2 bases and J dropped 0 bases, with 14 bases sitting between them. The CDR3 is CASSPFAQAYSNQPQHF. DNA for the CDR3: TGTGCCAGCTCACCATTCGCCCAAGCGTATAGCAATCAGCCCCAGCATTTT.

The V call is TRBV6-5, the J call TRBJ2-5; a possible D gene is TRBD1 (5 bases). V lost 7 bases to trimming and J lost 5 bases, with 17 bases between them. The CDR3 runs 14 residues. The germline V gene encodes CDR1 MNHEY and CDR2 SVGAGI. For the CDR3, the DNA is TGTGCCAGCACCCCCCGATCGTGGGGCGAGACCCAGTACTTC. Translation: CASTPRSWGETQYF.

The gene calls are TRBV6-9 and TRBJ2-1, with D hard to call. This CDR3 comprises 12 residues. CDR1 is MNHGY and CDR2 is SVAAGI in the germline V gene. Between the trimmed V and J ends, which lost 10 bases and 2 bases, there was a span of 9 bases. Written as DNA, the CDR3 is TGTGCCAAAGACCGGGCCTACAATGAGCAGTTCTTC. Translation gives CAKDRAYNEQFF.

The CDR3 coding sequence is TGTGCCAGCAGCTTAGGGGGACAGGGTGCCTATGGCTACACCTTC. Its translation is CASSLGGQGAYGYTF. The V call is TRBV7-2, the J call TRBJ1-2, with 9 bases fitting TRBD1. V dropped 1 base and J dropped 4; count of bases not matched to a gene: 4. The length of the CDR3 is 15 residues. From germline, CDR1 is SGHTA and CDR2 FQGNSA.

This chain links TRBV28 with TRBJ2-3, with a tentative D call TRBD2 (6 bases). Trimming stripped 6 bases from V and 5 bases from J, with 18 bases between. Germline CDR1 reads MDHEN; CDR2 reads SYDVKM. The CDR3 totals 15 residues. The CDR3 DNA is TGTGCCAGCAGCTCGGCTAGCGTGTTAGGAGATACGCAGTATTTT. It is translated as CASSSASVLGDTQYF. Supplemented by reference TRBV28 and TRBJ2-3, the full variable domain reads DVKVTQSSRYLVKRTGEKVFLECVQDMDHENMFWYRQDPGLGLRLIYFSYDVKMKEKGDIPEGYSVSREKKERFSLILESASTNQTSMYLCASSSASVLGDTQYFGPGTRLTVL.

CDR3 loop: CASRRSYNYGYTF. CDR3 DNA sequence: TGTGCCAGCAGGCGATCTTATAACTATGGCTACACCTTC. This chain links TRBV6-5 with TRBJ1-2; D is ambiguous. This CDR3 has 13 residues. Trimming shortened V by 6 bases and J by 1 base, and 9 bases separated the two germline ends. Germline CDR1 is MNHEY and CDR2 is SVGAGI.

V gene TRBV10-2 combines with J gene TRBJ1-1; 7 nucleotides align to TRBD1. The germline V gene has CDR1 WSHSY and CDR2 SAAADI. The CDR3 is 12 residues long. V dropped 6 bases and J dropped 5; count of bases not matched to a gene: 3. CDR3 bases: TGCGCCAGCAGCGACAGGGTTACTGAAGCTTTCTTT. This encodes CASSDRVTEAFF.